A single sample is the source of the 18 T cell receptor beta chains below, sequenced in a study of T cell responses to AZD1222 COVID-19 vaccine. This table comes from immunoSEQ multiplex PCR, and its TCRdb copy is limited to in-frame clones, with some not included. The top ten hold 5.5% to 8% of the sample, which has 100,000 to 150,000 clones, 94% seen once. The sequencing here drew on peripheral blood, taken on day 0 of AZD1222 vaccination. These receptors all come from an adult in good health.

DNA of the CDR3: TGTGCCAGCAGCTTGAGACACGGGGGAGAGACCCAGTACTTC. Protein sequence: CASSLRHGGETQYF. This chain links TRBV5-8 with TRBJ2-5, with a possible D match to TRBD2 (6 bases). This CDR3 region has 14 residues. Trimming removed 1 base from V and 4 bases from J, with 11 bases in between. The V gene's germline CDR1 is SGHTS and CDR2 YDEGEE. Filled out from reference TRBV5-8 and TRBJ2-5, the complete variable domain reads EAGVTQSPTHLIKTRGQQATLRCSPISGHTSVYWYQQALGLGLQFLLWYDEGEERNRGNFPPRFSGRQFPNYSSELNVNALELEDSALYLCASSLRHGGETQYFGPGTRLLVL.

The rearrangement uses TRBV19 and TRBJ2-2; 8 positions agree with TRBD2. CDR3 length: 16 amino acids. V was clipped by 5 bases and J by 3 bases; unmatched bases: 8. Germline CDR1 and CDR2: LNHDA and SQIVND (reference sequence). CDR3 sequence reads: CASSPPGGPYTGELFF. CDR3 DNA: TGTGCCAGTAGTCCCCCGGGAGGGCCTTACACCGGGGAGCTGTTTTTT.

The chain links TRBV7-3 to TRBJ2-7, with TRBD1 as a possible D gene (6 bases). The CDR3 has 12 amino acids. Trimming stripped 5 bases from V and 6 bases from J, with 11 bases between. Germline-derived CDR1 and CDR2 are SGHTA and FQGTGA. CDR3 coding DNA: TGTGCCAGCAGCGACCTAGGGGGCGAGCAGTACTTC. This sequence encodes CASSDLGGEQYF.

The chain links TRBV5-6 to TRBJ1-2; no definite D call. The CDR3 totals 14 residues. Germline V CDR1 and CDR2: SGHDT, YYEEEE. V dropped 9 bases and J dropped 4 bases, with 19 bases sitting between them. In DNA form, the CDR3 reads TGTGCCACCACTCAGCGGGGTCGGGGCTATGGCTACACCTTC. It is translated as CATTQRGRGYGYTF.

The rearrangement uses TRBV2 and TRBJ1-5, with D perhaps TRBD1 (5 bases). CDR1 and CDR2 (germline): SNHLY, FYNNEI. V dropped 3 bases and J dropped 4 bases, with 10 bases sitting between them. This CDR3 comprises 14 residues. CDR3 DNA: TGTGCCAGCAGTGAGCCAGGGCTGAATCAGCCCCAGCATTTT. Amino acids: CASSEPGLNQPQHF.

This clone was counted once. This chain uses TRBV9 with TRBJ1-6; TRBD1 might be the D (6 bases). Per the germline V gene, CDR1 is SGDLS and CDR2 is YYNGEE. Between the trimmed V and J ends, which lost 6 bases and 1 base, there was a span of 14 bases. This CDR3 has 16 residues. As DNA, the CDR3 is TGTGCCAGCACTCAGGGGTTAGGATCCTATAATTCACCCCTCCACTTT. Translated: CASTQGLGSYNSPLHF.

There are a few counts of this clone. CDR3 loop: CASHVSTRGNTIYF. The CDR3 DNA is TGTGCCAGCCACGTGTCTACTCGTGGAAACACCATATATTTT. The chain is built from TRBV28 and TRBJ1-3; D call uncertain. The germline V gene has CDR1 MDHEN and CDR2 SYDVKM. V shed 8 bases and J shed 3 bases, with 14 bases lying between them. The CDR3 is 14 residues long.

This chain joins TRBV30 and TRBJ2-7; tentatively, D is TRBD1 (5 bases). CDR1 GTSNPN and CDR2 SVGIG come from the germline V gene (reference sequence). The CDR3 covers 12 residues. V lost 6 bases to trimming and J lost 2 bases, with 11 bases between them. CDR3 DNA: TGTGCCTGCTCCAAGGGGACCTACGAGCAGTACTTC. It translates to CACSKGTYEQYF.

This clone was seen once. The rearrangement uses TRBV3-1 (or the pseudogene TRBV3-2) and TRBJ1-3; D remains ambiguous. The V gene lost 4 bases and the J gene lost 4 bases, with 8 bases spanning the gap. Germline values: CDR1 LGHDT, CDR2 YNNKEL (reference sequence). CDR3 size: 13 residues. The DNA of the CDR3 is TGTGCCAGCAGCCCGTCAGAGGGAAACACCATATATTTT. As protein: CASSPSEGNTIYF.

The chain is built from TRBV4-2 and TRBJ2-5; TRBD2 aligns across 9 bases. This CDR3 contains 17 residues. Per the germline V gene, CDR1 is LGHNA and CDR2 is YNFKEQ. J lost 1 base, V lost 1 base, and 7 bases had no gene match. Written as DNA, the CDR3 is TGTGCCAGCAGCCAAGTAGATAGCGGGAGCCTCCAAGAGACCCAGTACTTC. This encodes CASSQVDSGSLQETQYF.

In nucleotides, the CDR3 is TGTGCCAGCAGTGAAAGACTAGCGGGATTCCCCTACAATGAGCAGTTCTTC. This sequence encodes CASSERLAGFPYNEQFF. The chain is built from TRBV6-1 and TRBJ2-1; 11 bases map to TRBD2. This CDR3 has 17 amino acids. CDR1 and CDR2 (germline): MNHNS, SASEGT. The ends lost 2 bases at V and 2 bases at J; junction bases unmatched: 5.

The genes are TRBV10-2 and TRBJ1-2; D remains ambiguous. The CDR3 has 13 amino acids. Trimming removed 3 bases at V and 3 bases at J, with 8 bases between. Germline V gene lookup returns CDR1 WSHSY and CDR2 SAAADI. The chain's CDR3 is CASSEERDYGYTF. DNA of the CDR3: TGCGCCAGCAGTGAAGAGCGGGACTATGGCTACACCTTC.

CDR3 bases: TGTGCCAGCAGTTCCCCGACGGGTATGACCTACGAGCAGTACTTC. Its protein is CASSSPTGMTYEQYF. This chain connects TRBV6-5 to TRBJ2-7; unclear D gene. The length of the CDR3 is 15 residues. Looked up from germline, CDR1 is MNHEY and CDR2 is SVGAGI. V gave up 4 bases and J gave up 2 bases, with 15 bases separating them.

Written as DNA, the CDR3 is TGTGCCAGCAGCTCTAGTGGGGATTTGGCGGGAGGATACAATGAGCAGTTCTTC. This translates into CASSSSGDLAGGYNEQFF. The V gene is TRBV11-2, the J gene TRBJ2-1, with 8 bases lining up with TRBD2. This CDR3 region has 18 residues. V was clipped by 4 bases and J by 4 bases; unmatched bases: 15. Looked up from germline, CDR1 is SGHAT and CDR2 is FQNNGV.

The chain uses TRBV7-2 and TRBJ2-7; D possibly corresponds to TRBD2 (5 bases). The CDR3 is 15 amino acids. Germline CDR1 reads SGHTA; CDR2 reads FQGNSA. The V and J ends lost 4 bases and 6 bases respectively, with 19 bases between them. The CDR3 sequence: CASSSNPGLVSEQYF. The DNA of the CDR3 is TGTGCCAGCAGCTCCAACCCCGGACTTGTCAGCGAGCAGTACTTC. The variable domain in full, completed from reference TRBV7-2 and TRBJ2-7, reads GAGVSQSPSNKVTEKGKDVELRCDPISGHTALYWYRQSLGQGLEFLIYFQGNSAPDKSGLPSDRFSAERTGGSVSTLTIQRTQQEDSAVYLCASSSNPGLVSEQYFGPGTRLTVT.

The rearrangement links TRBV2 to TRBJ1-5, with a possible D match to TRBD1 (5 bases). CDR1 is SNHLY and CDR2 is FYNNEI in the germline V gene. The ends were cut back, 4 bases at V and 6 bases at J, with 10 bases in the middle. This CDR3 region has 13 residues. In nucleotides, the CDR3 is TGTGCCAGCAGTGGGGGCTCGGGTCAGCCCCAGCATTTT. Translated: CASSGGSGQPQHF.

The chain has TRBV7-2 and TRBJ1-5; 8 nucleotides match TRBD1. The V gene end was trimmed by 1 base and the J gene end by 0 bases; junction bases not matched to a gene: 11. The CDR3 contains 19 residues. Germline loops: CDR1 SGHTA, CDR2 FQGNSA. CDR3 DNA: TGTGCCAGCAGCTTAGACTTTGGCGGACAGGGCTATAGCAATCAGCCCCAGCATTTT. This sequence encodes CASSLDFGGQGYSNQPQHF.

The gene calls are TRBV18 and TRBJ2-1; the match to TRBD2 covers 8 bases. There are 15 residues in the CDR3. The trim removed 1 base at V and 4 bases at J, leaving 3 bases unmatched. Germline CDR1 is KGHSH and CDR2 is LQKENI. The CDR3 coding sequence is TGTGCCAGCTCACCACTAGCGGGAAGGTACAATGAGCAGTTCTTC. Amino acids: CASSPLAGRYNEQFF.